The rows below give T cell receptor beta chains drawn from one sample of a study of cytotoxic CD8 clonotypes in ibrutinib-treated CLL. The repertoire was sequenced with immunoSEQ multiplex PCR; TCRdb's copy has only in-frame clones and lacks some. The sample carries 97,000 or so clones, 70% to 85% recorded once. Sequencing used PBMCs, obtained after 12 months of ibrutinib treatment. The receptor set was obtained from a human donor with chronic lymphocytic leukemia. Both conserved end residues are part of each CDR3. D genes are given only for firm matches. Size values are once, few and many counts, or a class for expanded clones, and some rows have none.

D	V	J	size	length	DNA	CDR3
TRBD1	TRBV11-1	TRBJ1-2	-	15	TGTGCCAGCAGCTTCCCCGACAGGGGGAGGTATGGCTACACCTTC	CASSFPDRGRYGYTF
-	TRBV19	TRBJ1-2	-	13	TGTGCCAGTAGTACGGGGGCTGGCTATGGCTACACCTTC	CASSTGAGYGYTF
-	TRBV10-3	TRBJ2-7	few	13	TGTGCCATCATGGGGGACCCATCCTACGAGCAGTACTTC	CAIMGDPSYEQYF
-	TRBV7-6	TRBJ2-4	-	18	TGTGCCAGCTCCCTAGGACCGCAGTTCGGGTTAGCCAAAAACATTCAGTACTTC	CASSLGPQFGLAKNIQYF
TRBD2	TRBV10-2	TRBJ2-1	-	15	TGCGCCAGCAGGGGACTAGCGGGGGGGCCGATTGAGCAGTTCTTC	CASRGLAGGPIEQFF
TRBD1	TRBV7-3	TRBJ2-3	-	14	TGTGCCAGCAGCCTCGGACAGGGTTCGGATACGCAGTATTTT	CASSLGQGSDTQYF
-	TRBV6-6	TRBJ1-6	once	15	TGTGCCAGCAGTTACCCCCCGGGTAGGGATTCACCCCTCCACTTT	CASSYPPGRDSPLHF
TRBD1	TRBV7-8	TRBJ2-5	-	16	TGTGCCAGCAGCAAGACAGGGAAGGGTATCGGAGAGACCCAGTACTTC	CASSKTGKGIGETQYF
TRBD1	TRBV7-9	TRBJ1-2	-	14	TGTGCCAGCAGCACGCAACAGGGGTGGTATGGCTACACCTTC	CASSTQQGWYGYTF
-	TRBV5-1	TRBJ2-1	-	15	TGCGCCAGCAGCCCCGGACAGAGCTCCTACAATGAGCAGTTCTTC	CASSPGQSSYNEQFF
TRBD1	TRBV7-2	TRBJ1-5	-	15	TGTGCCAGCAGCCCCGGGACAGGGGTAGCTCAGCCCCAGCATTTT	CASSPGTGVAQPQHF